Below, 23 T cell receptor beta chains from the same sample are listed, as sequenced in a study of T-cell reconstitution after alpha-beta-depleted transplantation in children (dated by TCRdb to about 2016). Library preparation employed PCR. The instrument given in TCRdb is Illumina HiSeq 2500. TCR library preparation used molecular barcoding, with unique molecular identifiers applied to normalize quantification of the TCRbeta repertoire. TCRdb trimmed public reads at Q25 via fastp, called clones via MiXCR and kept in-frame beta chains. Every CDR3 protein is listed once, alongside the most common genes and DNA of its rows. The sample table holds 450,000 to 600,000 distinct CDR3 sequences, of which approximately 12% were seen once. The top ten clonotypes cover 2.2% of the sample. Reading the label with the study, this specimen's treatment or condition is: allogeneic hematopoietic cell transplantation with graft depleted of TCRalphabeta T cells and CD19 B cells.

The material was PBMCs, mostly from graft donor cells, obtained 360 days after TCRalphabeta/CD19-depleted stem cell transplant. These receptors all stem from a male patient between 10 and 17 years old who had a stem cell transplant for acute myeloid leukemia, so the T cells may come from the graft donor.

This clonotype was seen repeatedly, ten times or more. The V gene is TRBV20-1, the J gene TRBJ2-4; tentative D call: TRBD1 (6 bases). Trimming cost V 5 bases and J 3 bases, with 11 bases left between them. The CDR3 is 13 amino acids. Per germline, CDR1 DFQATT and CDR2 SNEGSKA (reference sequence). The CDR3 DNA reads TGCAGTGCTGGACAGAGAAACAAAAACATTCAGTACTTC. Its protein product is CSAGQRNKNIQYF.

Regarding this clonotype: Compared with germline, one end of the junction differs, possibly owing to a read error. CDR3 loop: CASRRTGGMTDMQYF. For the CDR3, the DNA is TGCGCCAGCAGGCGGACAGGGGGCATGACAGATATGCAGTATTTT. The chain recombines TRBV5-1 with TRBJ2-3, with TRBD1 matching over 11 bases. The CDR3 covers 15 residues. Germline CDR1 is SGHRS and CDR2 is YFSETQ.

This chain connects TRBV11-1 to TRBJ2-7, with 13 bases identical to TRBD2. Germline V lookup: CDR1 SGHAT, CDR2 FQDESV (reference sequence). This CDR3 is 16 amino acids long. The ends lost 5 bases at V and 7 bases at J; junction bases unmatched: 11. CDR3 region: CASSHRTSGSWGEQYF. The CDR3 DNA sequence: TGTGCCAGCAGCCACCGGACTAGCGGGAGTTGGGGGGAGCAGTACTTC.

This clonotype was counted at least ten times. V usage is TRBV27 and J usage is TRBJ2-2, with D perhaps matching TRBD1 (5 bases). From germline, CDR1 is MNHEY and CDR2 SMNVEV (reference sequence). This CDR3 is 13 amino acids long. Trimming left V 3 bases short and J 7 bases short, with 9 bases between. The CDR3 loop reads CASSFPDSGELFF. CDR3 bases: TGTGCCAGCAGTTTTCCCGACAGCGGGGAGCTGTTTTTT.

This clonotype was observed a few times. This chain joins TRBV3-1 and TRBJ1-1; 7 bases are a match to TRBD1. The CDR3 contains 12 residues. Trimming at V came to 5 bases and at J to 7 bases, leaving 4 bases not matched to a gene. Germline V gives CDR1 LGHDT, CDR2 YNNKEL (reference sequence). The CDR3 DNA is TGTGCCAGCAGCGCAGACAGGGATGAAGCTTTCTTT. It encodes CASSADRDEAFF.

The chain has TRBV5-6 and TRBJ1-2, with D maybe TRBD1 (5 bases). The CDR3 is made up of 13 amino acids. The germline CDR1 and CDR2 sequences are SGHDT and YYEEEE. Trimming cost V 4 bases and J 4 bases, with 11 bases left between them. The CDR3 DNA sequence: TGTGCCAGCAGCCCGACAGAATTCTATGGCTACACCTTC. The encoded protein is CASSPTEFYGYTF.

The chain uses TRBV20-1 and TRBJ2-3; TRBD2 aligns across 7 bases. Germline lookup yields CDR1 DFQATT and CDR2 SNEGSKA (reference sequence). This CDR3 is built from 12 residues. V lost 6 bases and J lost 2; bases outside the gene matches: 2. The CDR3 bases are TGCAGTGCCGGGACTACCACAGATACGCAGTATTTT. The encoded protein is CSAGTTTDTQYF.

This clonotype was observed at least ten times. The chain recombines TRBV11-1 with TRBJ2-7, with D possibly being TRBD1 (6 bases). Looked up from germline, CDR1 is SGHAT and CDR2 is FQDESV (reference sequence). V lost 2 bases, J lost 5 bases, and 22 bases lay in between. The CDR3 sequence is 17 residues long. The CDR3, as DNA: TGTGCCAGCAGCTTAAACCTTAGACCAACAGGGACCCACGAGCAGTACTTC. As protein: CASSLNLRPTGTHEQYF. Complete variable domain (other parts from reference TRBV11-1 and TRBJ2-7): EAEVAQSPRYKITEKSQAVAFWCDPISGHATLYWYRQILGQGPELLVQFQDESVVDDSQLPKDRFSAERLKGVDSTLKIQPAELGDSAMYLCASSLNLRPTGTHEQYFGPGTRLTVT.

The rearrangement links TRBV6-2 or TRBV6-3 to TRBJ2-5; a possible D gene is TRBD1 (7 bases). The germline V and J ends were trimmed by 7 bases and 2 bases, with 20 bases remaining between them. Per the germline V gene, CDR1 is MNHEY and CDR2 is SVGEGT. The length of the CDR3 is 16 residues. The chain's CDR3 is CASTTWRGHPQETQYF. Here the CDR3 DNA reads TGTGCCAGCACCACCTGGAGGGGGCATCCGCAAGAGACCCAGTACTTC.

This clonotype has just a few counts. The CDR3 here is CASSSSSGRSYEQYF. CDR3 bases: TGTGCCAGCAGCTCCTCTAGCGGGCGCTCCTACGAGCAGTACTTC. The chain couples TRBV13 to TRBJ2-7, with 8 bases fitting TRBD2. In germline, CDR1 is PRHDT, CDR2 FYEKMQ (reference sequence). The CDR3 extends over 15 amino acids. V gave up 4 bases and J gave up 0 bases; unmatched junction bases: 5.

Only a few counts were recorded for this clonotype. V is TRBV29-1 and J is TRBJ1-2; D perhaps matches TRBD1 (5 bases). Germline CDR1 reads SQVTM; CDR2 reads ANQGSEA. V was cut by 3 bases and J by 8 bases, with 19 bases left in between. This CDR3 region has 14 residues. DNA for the CDR3: TGCAGCGTTGAGGGGCGAGGGCCCAAGGGCGGCTACACCTTC. As protein: CSVEGRGPKGGYTF.

This clonotype was counted between two and nine times. The rearrangement links TRBV27 to TRBJ2-5; D remains ambiguous. Germline CDR1 reads MNHEY; CDR2 reads SMNVEV (reference sequence). The V gene lost 6 bases and the J gene lost 7 bases, with 15 bases spanning the gap. The CDR3 spans 13 residues. CDR3 sequence: CASSPGPVGTQYF. Here the CDR3 DNA reads TGTGCCAGCAGCCCCGGGCCGGTTGGGACCCAGTACTTC.

The V gene is TRBV20-1, the J gene TRBJ2-7; 7 positions match TRBD1. Germline V gene data show CDR1 as DFQATT and CDR2 as SNEGSKA (reference sequence). V trimming: 0 bases; J trimming: 2 bases; junction bases outside the gene matches: 4. This CDR3 region has 14 residues. This CDR3 is CSARDPGQPYEQYF. CDR3 sequence (DNA): TGCAGTGCTAGAGATCCGGGACAGCCCTACGAGCAGTACTTC.

The J gene is TRBJ1-1, the V gene TRBV21-1; TRBD1 is taken as the D call from the table, unchecked against the DNA. TRBV21-1 is a known pseudogene. The CDR3 is made up of 17 amino acids. The CDR3 DNA reads as TGTGCCAGCAGCACCTTAGGACAGGGTAGTAGAAACACTGAAGCTTTCTTT. Protein product: CASSTLGQGSRNTEAFF.

This clonotype has more than one count but fewer than ten. The V gene is TRBV7-8, the J gene TRBJ2-5; D possibly matches TRBD1 or TRBD2 (5 bases each). From germline, CDR1 is SGHVS and CDR2 FQNEAQ. Between the trimmed V and J ends, which lost 1 base and 5 bases, there was a span of 11 bases. The CDR3 extends over 14 amino acids. CDR3: CASSLVGREETQYF. Here the CDR3 DNA reads TGTGCCAGCAGCTTAGTGGGCAGGGAGGAGACCCAGTACTTC. The entire variable domain, with the rest obtained from reference TRBV7-8 and TRBJ2-5, is as follows: GAGVSQSPRYKVAKRGQDVALRCDPISGHVSLFWYQQALGQGPEFLTYFQNEAQLDKSGLPSDRFFAERPEGSVSTLKIQRTQQEDSAVYLCASSLVGREETQYFGPGTRLLVL.

This clonotype was seen a handful of times. The chain couples TRBV6-5 to TRBJ2-7, with TRBD1 identical over 8 bases. Trimming at V came to 1 base and at J to 2 bases, leaving 7 bases not matched to a gene. The CDR3 spans 16 residues. Germline V gene data show CDR1 as MNHEY and CDR2 as SVGAGI. The CDR3 protein is CASSYLGRGRPYEQYF. The CDR3 region has the DNA TGTGCCAGCAGTTACTTAGGCAGGGGGCGCCCCTACGAGCAGTACTTC.

This clonotype was seen repeatedly, ten times or more. The V and J genes are TRBV6-1 and TRBJ2-7; possible D gene TRBD2, 5 bases. The length of the CDR3 is 13 residues. Trimming removed 4 bases from V and 6 bases from J, with 13 bases in between. Germline-derived CDR1 and CDR2 are MNHNS and SASEGT. Here the CDR3 reads CASSGGLRVEQYF. The CDR3 nucleotides read TGTGCCAGCAGTGGCGGACTCCGAGTCGAGCAGTACTTC.

The chain's CDR3 is CASSQDRGGGTGFSEQYF. The DNA for the CDR3 is TGCGCCAGCAGCCAAGATCGAGGAGGGGGGACAGGGTTTAGCGAGCAGTACTTC. V and J are TRBV4-3 and TRBJ2-7; TRBD1 agrees at 9 bases. V lost 0 bases and J lost 6; bases outside the gene matches: 15. Germline CDR1 is LGHNA and CDR2 is YSLEER. This CDR3 comprises 18 residues.

This clonotype was picked up a small number of times. CDR3 region: CASSTGLPQETQYF. CDR3 sequence (DNA): TGTGCCAGCAGCACGGGACTACCCCAAGAGACCCAGTACTTC. The V and J genes are TRBV7-2 and TRBJ2-5; 7 nucleotides line up with TRBD2. The CDR3 covers 14 residues. Trimming cost V 5 bases and J 1 base; bases outside gene matches: 4. From germline, CDR1 is SGHTA and CDR2 FQGNSA.

The V call is TRBV12-3 or TRBV12-4, the J call TRBJ2-7, with D hard to call. V shed 4 bases and J shed 4 bases, with 8 bases lying between them. This CDR3 region has 12 residues. The CDR3 bases are TGTGCCAGCAGTTGGTCTAGGTACGAGCAGTACTTC. It is translated as CASSWSRYEQYF.

This chain joins TRBV5-1 and TRBJ2-7; a weak D match, TRBD2 (5 bases). This CDR3 is built from 16 residues. Germline lookup yields CDR1 SGHRS and CDR2 YFSETQ. Trimming shortened V by 3 bases and J by 0 bases, and 16 bases separated the two germline ends. The CDR3 DNA sequence: TGCGCCAGCAGCTCCCATCGGTGGGGAGCCTCCTACGAGCAGTACTTC. Protein: CASSSHRWGASYEQYF. The full variable domain, its missing parts supplied by reference TRBV5-1 and TRBJ2-7, is KAGVTQTPRYLIKTRGQQVTLSCSPISGHRSVSWYQQTPGQGLQFLFEYFSETQRNKGNFPGRFSGRQFSNSRSEMNVSTLELGDSALYLCASSSHRWGASYEQYFGPGTRLTVT.

This clonotype was recorded a few times. The rearrangement joins TRBV27 to TRBJ2-5; TRBD1 might be the D (6 bases). This CDR3 spans 17 amino acids. Germline V gene data show CDR1 as MNHEY and CDR2 as SMNVEV (reference sequence). Trimming took off 0 bases at V and 0 bases at J, with 14 bases between the two ends. The CDR3 here is CASSLSRGTGYQETQYF. In DNA, the CDR3 is TGTGCCAGCAGTTTATCGAGAGGTACAGGGTACCAAGAGACCCAGTACTTC.

This clonotype was seen a handful of times. The chain joins TRBV7-2 to TRBJ2-1, with D unclear. CDR1 and CDR2 from the germline V gene are SGHTA and FQGNSA. The CDR3 consists of 11 residues. Trimming removed 1 base at V and 16 bases at J, with 11 bases between. This CDR3 reads CASSLGFRPFF. CDR3 bases: TGTGCCAGCAGCTTAGGTTTTCGCCCATTCTTC.